A selection of T cell receptor beta chains follows, all from one sample in a study of T cell responses to AZD1222 COVID-19 vaccine. Clones were sequenced by immunoSEQ multiplex PCR, and TCRdb holds only the in-frame ones, with some missing. The table has approximately 110,000 clones, about 93% seen once. The source was peripheral blood, collected on day 0 of AZD1222 vaccination. The receptor source for this set is an adult in good health. CDR3s include the opening cysteine and the closing phenylalanine or tryptophan. The order of the fields is D gene, V gene, CDR3 length, J gene, clone size, CDR3 protein, CDR3 DNA. A D gene is named only where the DNA matches it firmly. Size values are once, few and many counts, or a class for expanded clones, and some rows have none.

-	TRBV19	13	TRBJ1-2	-	CASTPGDHYGYTF	TGTGCCAGTACCCCGGGAGACCACTATGGCTACACCTTC
-	TRBV28	14	TRBJ1-1	-	CASKFGRGGSEAFF	TGTGCCAGTAAGTTTGGGCGTGGTGGTTCTGAAGCTTTCTTT
-	TRBV6-5	14	TRBJ1-2	few	CASSSGRGIYGYTF	TGTGCCAGCAGTTCGGGGAGAGGGATCTATGGCTACACCTTC
TRBD1	TRBV19	13	TRBJ1-1	-	CASSQGANTEAFF	TGTGCCAGTAGTCAGGGGGCGAACACTGAAGCTTTCTTT
TRBD1	TRBV2	15	TRBJ1-1	-	CASSEGQGDHTEAFF	TGTGCCAGCAGTGAAGGACAGGGCGACCACACTGAAGCTTTCTTT
TRBD1	TRBV3-1/TRBV3-2	17	TRBJ2-1	-	CASSEDIGQGLYNEQFF	TGTGCCAGCAGCGAAGACATCGGACAGGGGCTCTACAATGAGCAGTTCTTC
-	TRBV7-9	14	TRBJ1-1	once	CASSFLGMNTEAFF	TGTGCCAGCAGCTTTTTGGGCATGAACACTGAAGCTTTCTTT
-	TRBV7-6	14	TRBJ1-4	-	CASGELSGGEKLFF	TGTGCCAGCGGCGAACTTTCAGGTGGTGAAAAACTGTTTTTT
-	TRBV7-6	20	TRBJ2-3	-	CASSLVAPNFGPLITDTQYF	TGTGCCAGCAGCTTAGTGGCCCCCAATTTCGGTCCACTAATCACAGATACGCAGTATTTT
TRBD1	TRBV5-1	15	TRBJ1-2	-	CASSLGDRERNGYTF	TGCGCCAGCAGCTTGGGGGACAGGGAAAGAAATGGCTACACCTTC
-	TRBV12-5	17	TRBJ1-4	-	CASGLVLRQGTGEKLFF	TGTGCTAGTGGTTTGGTACTAAGGCAGGGCACTGGCGAAAAACTGTTTTTT
TRBD1	TRBV7-9	15	TRBJ1-4	-	CASSLGKGAVEKLFF	TGTGCCAGCAGCCTCGGAAAGGGGGCGGTTGAAAAACTGTTTTTT
TRBD2	TRBV5-1	15	TRBJ2-2	-	CASSFEGGQAGELFF	TGCGCCAGCAGCTTTGAGGGAGGGCAAGCCGGGGAGCTGTTTTTT
-	TRBV28	14	TRBJ1-2	once	CASSRWDRTWGYTF	TGTGCCAGCAGCCGATGGGACCGGACGTGGGGCTACACCTTC
TRBD2	TRBV6-4	16	TRBJ2-3	once	CASSDKAGGSTDTQYF	TGTGCCAGCAGTGACAAAGCGGGGGGTAGCACAGATACGCAGTATTTT
-	TRBV29-1	13	TRBJ1-1	once	CSVAGLMNTEAFF	TGCAGCGTCGCGGGACTCATGAACACTGAAGCTTTCTTT
-	TRBV12-3/TRBV12-4	12	TRBJ2-5	-	CASSLYGETQYF	TGTGCCAGCAGTTTGTATGGAGAGACCCAGTACTTC
-	TRBV5-5	14	TRBJ1-3	-	CASSFTNAGNTIYF	TGTGCCAGCAGCTTCACGAATGCGGGAAACACCATATATTTT